This TCR beta chain was recovered during a study of blood T cell repertoires in COVID-19. As for the study in general: The United States, Italy and Spain provided the acute and convalescent COVID-19 samples. T cells, B-cell-depleted T cells, or PBMCs provided the cDNA or gDNA that served as material.

A single count supports this clone. TCRdb's copy holds only in-frame clones and misses some; the assay was immunoSEQ multiplex PCR. The sample lists about 320,000 clones, approximately 90% occurring once. Cohort allocation depended upon clinical history that participants reported. This TCR came from a woman aged 25 to 39 who had recovered from COVID-19. Sequenced input: PBMCs or T cells enriched from blood (not recorded which).

The CDR3 loop is CASSLQGAGGTEAFF. Here the CDR3 DNA reads TGCGCCAGCAGCTTACAGGGGGCCGGGGGCACTGAAGCTTTCTTT. V gene TRBV5-1 combines with J gene TRBJ1-1; 9 positions agree with TRBD1. V lost 2 bases and J lost 4; bases outside the gene matches: 6. There are 15 residues in the CDR3. Germline CDR1 is SGHRS and CDR2 is YFSETQ.